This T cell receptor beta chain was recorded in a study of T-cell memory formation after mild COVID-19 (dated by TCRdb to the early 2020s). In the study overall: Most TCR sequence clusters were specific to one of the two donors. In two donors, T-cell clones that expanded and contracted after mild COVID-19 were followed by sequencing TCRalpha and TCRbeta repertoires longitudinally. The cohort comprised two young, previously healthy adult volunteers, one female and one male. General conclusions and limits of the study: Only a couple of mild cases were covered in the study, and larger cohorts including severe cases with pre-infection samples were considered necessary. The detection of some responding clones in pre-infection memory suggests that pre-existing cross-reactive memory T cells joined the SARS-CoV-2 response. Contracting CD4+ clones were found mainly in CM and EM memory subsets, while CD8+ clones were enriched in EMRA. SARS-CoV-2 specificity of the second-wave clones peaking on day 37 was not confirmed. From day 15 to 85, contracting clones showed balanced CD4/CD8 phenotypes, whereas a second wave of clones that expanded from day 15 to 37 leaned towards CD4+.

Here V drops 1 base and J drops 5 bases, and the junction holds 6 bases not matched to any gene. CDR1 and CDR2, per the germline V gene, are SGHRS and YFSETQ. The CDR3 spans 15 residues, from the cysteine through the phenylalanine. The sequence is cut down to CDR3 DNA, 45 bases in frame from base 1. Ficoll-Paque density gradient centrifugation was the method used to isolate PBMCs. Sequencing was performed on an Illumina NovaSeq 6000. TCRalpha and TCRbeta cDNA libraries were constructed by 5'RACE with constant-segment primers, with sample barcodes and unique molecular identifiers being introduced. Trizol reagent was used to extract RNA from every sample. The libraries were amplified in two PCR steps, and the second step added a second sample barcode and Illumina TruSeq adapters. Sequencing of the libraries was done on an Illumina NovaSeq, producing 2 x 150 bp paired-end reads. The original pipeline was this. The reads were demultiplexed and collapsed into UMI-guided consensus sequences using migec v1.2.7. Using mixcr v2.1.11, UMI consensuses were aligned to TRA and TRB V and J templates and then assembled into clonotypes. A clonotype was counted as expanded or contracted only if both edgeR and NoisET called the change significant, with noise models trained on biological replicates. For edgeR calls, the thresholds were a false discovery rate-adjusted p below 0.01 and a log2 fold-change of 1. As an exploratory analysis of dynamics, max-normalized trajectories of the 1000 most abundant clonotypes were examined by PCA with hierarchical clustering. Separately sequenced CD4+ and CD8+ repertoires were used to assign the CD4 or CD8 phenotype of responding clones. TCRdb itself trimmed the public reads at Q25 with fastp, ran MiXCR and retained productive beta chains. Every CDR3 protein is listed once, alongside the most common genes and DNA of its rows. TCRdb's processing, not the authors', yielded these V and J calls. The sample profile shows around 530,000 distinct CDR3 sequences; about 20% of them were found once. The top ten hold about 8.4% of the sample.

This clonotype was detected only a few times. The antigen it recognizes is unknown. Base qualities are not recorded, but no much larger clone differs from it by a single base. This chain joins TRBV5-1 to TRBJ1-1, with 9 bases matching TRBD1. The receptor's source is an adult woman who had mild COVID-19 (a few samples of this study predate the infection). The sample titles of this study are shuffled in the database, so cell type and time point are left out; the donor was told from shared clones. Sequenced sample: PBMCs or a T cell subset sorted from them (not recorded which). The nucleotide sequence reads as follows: TGCGCCAGCAGCTTGCCGGGGACAGGGCTGACTGAAGCTTTCTTT. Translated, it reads CASSLPGTGLTEAFF.